Listed below are T cell receptor beta chains from one sample, sequenced in a study of T-cell reconstitution after alpha-beta-depleted transplantation in children. TCRdb redid the calling of the PCR reads with MiXCR, one entry per CDR3 protein. The sample contains 500,000 to 750,000 distinct CDR3 sequences, 13% of which appear only once. This sample comprised PBMCs, mostly from graft donor cells, obtained 360 days after TCRalphabeta/CD19-depleted stem cell transplant. The origin of the receptors is a male patient aged 10 to 17 who had a stem cell transplant for acute myeloid leukemia, so the T cells may come from the graft donor. Both conserved end residues are part of each CDR3. The order of the fields is D gene, V gene, J gene, clone size, CDR3 DNA, CDR3 protein. A D gene is named only where the DNA matches it firmly. A clone size is listed for some rows: how often the clone was seen (once, few, many), or a class if it is expanded.

D gene: TRBD2; V gene: TRBV6-2/TRBV6-3; J gene: TRBJ2-7; clone size: -; CDR3 DNA: TGTGCCAGCAGTCTACCCGTTAAAGCGGGAGGGCCGTACGAGCAGTACTTC; CDR3 protein: CASSLPVKAGGPYEQYF
D gene: TRBD2; V gene: TRBV28; J gene: TRBJ2-7; clone size: many; CDR3 DNA: TGTGCCAGCAGTTTAGGAGGGACTAGCGGGAGGTATGAGCAGTACTTC; CDR3 protein: CASSLGGTSGRYEQYF
D gene: -; V gene: TRBV27; J gene: TRBJ2-1; clone size: once; CDR3 DNA: TGTGCCAGCAGTCCCGGGGCTAGCCCATACAATGAGCAGTTCTTC; CDR3 protein: CASSPGASPYNEQFF
D gene: -; V gene: TRBV7-3; J gene: TRBJ1-3; clone size: many; CDR3 DNA: TGTGCCAGCAGCTTATGGGTGCGGGGGCCCGGAAACACCATATATTTT; CDR3 protein: CASSLWVRGPGNTIYF
D gene: -; V gene: TRBV7-9; J gene: TRBJ2-5; clone size: many; CDR3 DNA: TGTGCCAGCAGCCCGAGCAGAAGGGGAGAGACCCAGTACTTC; CDR3 protein: CASSPSRRGETQYF
D gene: TRBD2; V gene: TRBV5-1; J gene: TRBJ2-1; clone size: -; CDR3 DNA: TGCGCCAGCAGCTTGGGCGGTTTAGCGGGAGTGGATGAGCAGTTCTTC; CDR3 protein: CASSLGGLAGVDEQFF
D gene: TRBD2; V gene: TRBV28; J gene: TRBJ2-1; clone size: many; CDR3 DNA: TGTGCCAGCAGTACCCGGACTAGCGGGAGGTTTGAGCAGTTCTTC; CDR3 protein: CASSTRTSGRFEQFF
D gene: -; V gene: TRBV5-1; J gene: TRBJ1-6; clone size: -; CDR3 DNA: TGCGCCAGCAGCCGGGACGGATATAATTCACCCCTCCACTTT; CDR3 protein: CASSRDGYNSPLHF
D gene: TRBD1; V gene: TRBV27; J gene: TRBJ2-7; clone size: -; CDR3 DNA: TGTGCCAGCAGCACAAACAGGGGGGTAGAGCAGTACTTC; CDR3 protein: CASSTNRGVEQYF
D gene: TRBD1; V gene: TRBV29-1; J gene: TRBJ2-4; clone size: -; CDR3 DNA: TGCAGCGGCAGACAGGGGGGAGCCAAAAACATTCAGTACTTC; CDR3 protein: CSGRQGGAKNIQYF
D gene: TRBD1; V gene: TRBV7-2; J gene: TRBJ2-7; clone size: few; CDR3 DNA: TGTGCCAGCAGCTTATTCAGAGGGGGCGACGAGCAGTACTTC; CDR3 protein: CASSLFRGGDEQYF
D gene: -; V gene: TRBV28; J gene: TRBJ2-7; clone size: few; CDR3 DNA: TGTGCCAGCAGTATGATAGGGGGAGAGCAGTACTTC; CDR3 protein: CASSMIGGEQYF
D gene: TRBD1; V gene: TRBV28; J gene: TRBJ2-3; clone size: few; CDR3 DNA: TGTGCCAGCAGAAAAAGACAGGGGGCAGATACGCAGTATTTT; CDR3 protein: CASRKRQGADTQYF
D gene: TRBD2; V gene: TRBV4-2; J gene: TRBJ2-2; clone size: -; CDR3 DNA: TGTGCCAGCAGCCCTAGCGGGAGGGCCTGGGTGGCCGGGGAGCTGTTTTTT; CDR3 protein: CASSPSGRAWVAGELFF
D gene: -; V gene: TRBV7-9; J gene: TRBJ1-2; clone size: -; CDR3 DNA: TGTGCCAGCAGCCGAGCGGAGGGAGGCTATGGCTACACCTTC; CDR3 protein: CASSRAEGGYGYTF
D gene: -; V gene: TRBV4-3; J gene: TRBJ2-7; clone size: -; CDR3 DNA: TGCGCCAGCAGCCAAGAGTTGTGGAACGAGCAGTACTTC; CDR3 protein: CASSQELWNEQYF
D gene: -; V gene: TRBV20-1; J gene: TRBJ2-6; clone size: -; CDR3 DNA: TGCAGTGCCTATCGACTGGAACGGGCCAACGTCCTGACTTTC; CDR3 protein: CSAYRLERANVLTF
D gene: TRBD2; V gene: TRBV20-1; J gene: TRBJ2-5; clone size: few; CDR3 DNA: TGCAGTGCCGACGAAGGGACTAGCGGGAGGGCCCCAGAGACCCAGTACTTC; CDR3 protein: CSADEGTSGRAPETQYF
D gene: TRBD2; V gene: TRBV28; J gene: TRBJ2-2; clone size: few; CDR3 DNA: TGTGCCAGCAGTTCCCCCCCGCGGGGGGCCCCGAACACCGGGGAGCTGTTTTTT; CDR3 protein: CASSSPPRGAPNTGELFF
D gene: TRBD2; V gene: TRBV6-1; J gene: TRBJ2-3; clone size: -; CDR3 DNA: TGTGCCAGCAGTGACCCCGTACTAGCGGGAATTCAAGATACGCAGTATTTT; CDR3 protein: CASSDPVLAGIQDTQYF
D gene: TRBD2; V gene: TRBV5-1; J gene: TRBJ2-1; clone size: -; CDR3 DNA: TGCGCCAGCAGCTTGGGGGTCCGACCCGGGACTAGCGCCCGAGGTGAGCAGTTCTTC; CDR3 protein: CASSLGVRPGTSARGEQFF
D gene: TRBD2; V gene: TRBV11-2; J gene: TRBJ2-1; clone size: -; CDR3 DNA: TGTGCCAGCAGTATAGCGGGAGGGCCCATTGAGCAGTTCTTC; CDR3 protein: CASSIAGGPIEQFF
D gene: TRBD2; V gene: TRBV20-1; J gene: TRBJ2-7; clone size: -; CDR3 DNA: TGCAGTGCGGACCAAACCGGGACTAGCGGGTGGATGGGTTACGAGCAGTACTTC; CDR3 protein: CSADQTGTSGWMGYEQYF
D gene: -; V gene: TRBV29-1; J gene: TRBJ2-1; clone size: -; CDR3 DNA: TGCAGCGATTCGGGCAATGAGCAGTTCTTC; CDR3 protein: CSDSGNEQFF
D gene: -; V gene: TRBV14; J gene: TRBJ1-2; clone size: -; CDR3 DNA: TGTGCCAGCAGCCAAGATGGGGTCGCGAGGGGCTACACCTTC; CDR3 protein: CASSQDGVARGYTF
D gene: TRBD2; V gene: TRBV2; J gene: TRBJ2-3; clone size: few; CDR3 DNA: TGTGCCACCAAAGGGACTACCCTTCTCACAGATACGCAGTATTTT; CDR3 protein: CATKGTTLLTDTQYF
D gene: -; V gene: TRBV28; J gene: TRBJ2-2; clone size: many; CDR3 DNA: TGTGCCAGCAGTTCCCAGGGCCAGACCGGGGAGCTGTTTTTT; CDR3 protein: CASSSQGQTGELFF
D gene: -; V gene: TRBV20-1; J gene: TRBJ2-1; clone size: few; CDR3 DNA: TGCAGTGCTAGACTTACTAGCAGCTTATACGATGAGCAGTTCTTC; CDR3 protein: CSARLTSSLYDEQFF
D gene: -; V gene: TRBV7-2; J gene: TRBJ1-5; clone size: -; CDR3 DNA: TGTGCCAGCAGCTTAGGCTGGACAGCTTATAGCAATCAGCCCCAGCATTTT; CDR3 protein: CASSLGWTAYSNQPQHF
D gene: TRBD1; V gene: TRBV20-1; J gene: TRBJ1-5; clone size: few; CDR3 DNA: TGCAGTGCCGGGACAGCTTATCAGCCCCAGCATTTT; CDR3 protein: CSAGTAYQPQHF
D gene: -; V gene: TRBV7-2; J gene: TRBJ1-5; clone size: many; CDR3 DNA: TGTGCCAGCAGCCTCGACAGGAATCAGCCCCAGCATTTT; CDR3 protein: CASSLDRNQPQHF